The source of this TCR beta chain is a study of blood T cell repertoires in COVID-19. Across the whole study: Sites across the United States, Italy and Spain contributed samples from acute and convalescent COVID-19. T cells, B-cell-depleted T cells, or PBMCs provided the cDNA or gDNA that served as material.

The CDR3 is made up of 16 amino acids. The J segment lost 2 bases and the V segment lost 1 base, leaving 5 bases of the junction unmatched. Germline CDR1 is KGHDR and CDR2 is SFDVKD. In the authors' workflow: Using reference gene primer amplification, nucleated cell counts were estimated. Assay: immunoSEQ multiplex PCR; the TCRdb copy retains only in-frame clones and omits some. V and J calls plus clone size are reproduced from that table; the DNA served to infer D and trimming. The table has about 98,000 clones, roughly 80% seen once. This receptor was taken from a woman at least 80 years old with acute or convalescent COVID-19. This chain joins TRBV24-1 and TRBJ2-3; TRBD2 agrees at 7 bases. Sequencing was done on a sample of peripheral blood. CDR3 residues: CATSDFSRGSTDTQYF. In DNA form, the CDR3 reads TGTGCCACCAGTGATTTCTCGCGGGGGTCCACAGATACGCAGTATTTT.